This is a list of T cell receptor beta chains from one sample in a study of cytomegalovirus exposure and HLA in healthy donors. Repertoires were generated with immunoSEQ multiplex PCR, while TCRdb's copy carries only in-frame clones and drops some. The sample consists of more than 100,000 clones, approximately 91% of them appearing once. The source material was PBMCs. All receptors derive from a man aged 25-45 years in good health and CMV-seronegative. The CDR3 runs from the conserved cysteine through the conserved F or W. Clone size is shown for a subset of rows, as once, few, many or a class of expanded clone.

v_gene: TRBV7-9; j_gene: TRBJ2-7; abundance: few; CDR3aa: CASSPGTGREQYF
v_gene: TRBV29-1; j_gene: TRBJ2-7; abundance: once; CDR3aa: CSVEGGAFYEQYF
v_gene: TRBV2; j_gene: TRBJ1-2; abundance: NA; CDR3aa: CASSDSAANYGYTF
v_gene: TRBV7-2; j_gene: TRBJ2-7; abundance: few; CDR3aa: CASRGRAYEQYF
v_gene: TRBV19; j_gene: TRBJ2-6; abundance: once; CDR3aa: CASKQGSGANVLTF
v_gene: TRBV29-1; j_gene: TRBJ2-1; abundance: NA; CDR3aa: CSVPGFRGRGSYNEQFF
v_gene: TRBV5-1; j_gene: TRBJ2-3; abundance: NA; CDR3aa: CASNAQGQSFTDTQYF
v_gene: TRBV30; j_gene: TRBJ2-7; abundance: NA; CDR3aa: CAWRPTGLAGSYEQYF
v_gene: TRBV5-1; j_gene: TRBJ2-5; abundance: NA; CDR3aa: CASSLAHREETQYF
v_gene: TRBV5-6; j_gene: TRBJ1-1; abundance: NA; CDR3aa: CAIHEAFF
v_gene: TRBV5-4; j_gene: TRBJ1-4; abundance: NA; CDR3aa: CASTAGGEKLFF
v_gene: TRBV7-9; j_gene: TRBJ2-7; abundance: few; CDR3aa: CASSLVVTGGSYEQYF
v_gene: TRBV5-1; j_gene: TRBJ2-1; abundance: NA; CDR3aa: CASRLLAAPYNEQFF
v_gene: TRBV5-5; j_gene: TRBJ1-2; abundance: few; CDR3aa: CASNHGVGYTF
v_gene: TRBV7-9; j_gene: TRBJ2-1; abundance: NA; CDR3aa: CASSPGAGPGQFF
v_gene: TRBV6-6; j_gene: TRBJ2-1; abundance: NA; CDR3aa: CASSYREFGDEQFF
v_gene: TRBV4-1; j_gene: TRBJ1-2; abundance: NA; CDR3aa: CASSQGIIQDRVLVGYTF
v_gene: TRBV5-1; j_gene: TRBJ2-1; abundance: NA; CDR3aa: CASSGAGWVEQFF
v_gene: TRBV6-6; j_gene: TRBJ2-7; abundance: NA; CDR3aa: CASSYSGGPDYEQYF
v_gene: TRBV5-6; j_gene: TRBJ2-7; abundance: NA; CDR3aa: CASSLTGTGLYEQYF
v_gene: TRBV5-1; j_gene: TRBJ2-3; abundance: NA; CDR3aa: CASSLIPGSTDTQYF
v_gene: TRBV4-3; j_gene: TRBJ1-2; abundance: NA; CDR3aa: CASSQDGLYGYTF
v_gene: TRBV6-1; j_gene: TRBJ1-3; abundance: NA; CDR3aa: CASSVEQGARSGNTIYF
v_gene: TRBV9; j_gene: TRBJ2-4; abundance: NA; CDR3aa: CASSGGLAGDRPKNIQYF
v_gene: TRBV7-9; j_gene: TRBJ1-5; abundance: NA; CDR3aa: CASSVDSSNQPQHF
v_gene: TRBV7-8; j_gene: TRBJ1-5; abundance: NA; CDR3aa: CASSLAGGGNQPQHF
v_gene: TRBV6-5; j_gene: TRBJ2-2; abundance: NA; CDR3aa: CASRDTGGTGELFF
v_gene: TRBV5-1; j_gene: TRBJ2-1; abundance: NA; CDR3aa: CASSLGYSGNEQFF
v_gene: TRBV30; j_gene: TRBJ2-2; abundance: few; CDR3aa: CAWSPTRELFF
v_gene: TRBV6-1; j_gene: TRBJ1-4; abundance: NA; CDR3aa: CASSGEAEKLFF
v_gene: TRBV5-1; j_gene: TRBJ2-7; abundance: NA; CDR3aa: CASRSRLAFIYEQYF
v_gene: TRBV13; j_gene: TRBJ2-1; abundance: NA; CDR3aa: CASSPGLIYLNEQFF
v_gene: TRBV5-4; j_gene: TRBJ2-7; abundance: NA; CDR3aa: CASSPDWGQGEQYF
v_gene: TRBV7-2; j_gene: TRBJ1-5; abundance: NA; CDR3aa: CASSLLGSINQPQHF
v_gene: TRBV5-4; j_gene: TRBJ2-3; abundance: once; CDR3aa: CASRPTGTRADTQYF
v_gene: TRBV7-2; j_gene: TRBJ2-3; abundance: NA; CDR3aa: CASSPSKRERTDTQYF
v_gene: TRBV7-9; j_gene: TRBJ1-1; abundance: NA; CDR3aa: CASSLGLAGGPVNTEAFF
v_gene: TRBV10-3; j_gene: TRBJ2-2; abundance: NA; CDR3aa: CAIRQGFETGELFF
v_gene: TRBV6-5; j_gene: TRBJ2-7; abundance: once; CDR3aa: CASSYSSGGSYEQYF
v_gene: TRBV7-9; j_gene: TRBJ1-1; abundance: NA; CDR3aa: CASSLGPIEAFF
v_gene: TRBV5-4; j_gene: TRBJ2-7; abundance: NA; CDR3aa: CASSFDRGLYEQYF
v_gene: TRBV6-1; j_gene: TRBJ2-7; abundance: NA; CDR3aa: CASTRLGNFYEQYF
v_gene: TRBV30; j_gene: TRBJ1-5; abundance: NA; CDR3aa: CAWSVRVVQGTQPQHF